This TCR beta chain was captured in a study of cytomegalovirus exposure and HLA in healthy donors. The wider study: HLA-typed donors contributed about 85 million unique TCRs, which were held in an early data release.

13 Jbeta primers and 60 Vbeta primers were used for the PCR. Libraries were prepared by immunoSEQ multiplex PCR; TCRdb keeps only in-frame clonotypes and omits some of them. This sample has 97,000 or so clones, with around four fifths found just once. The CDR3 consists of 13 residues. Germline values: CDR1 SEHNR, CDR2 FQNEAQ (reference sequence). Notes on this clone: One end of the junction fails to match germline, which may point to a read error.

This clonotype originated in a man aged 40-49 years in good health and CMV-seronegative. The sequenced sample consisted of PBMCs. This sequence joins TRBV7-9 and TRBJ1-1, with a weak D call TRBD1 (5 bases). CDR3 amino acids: CSSSLDEGAQAFF. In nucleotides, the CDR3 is TGTTCCAGCAGCTTAGATGAAGGGGCGCAAGCTTTCTTT. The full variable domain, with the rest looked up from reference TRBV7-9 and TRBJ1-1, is DTGVSQNPRHKITKRGQNVTFRCDPISEHNRLYWYRQTLGQGPEFLTYFQNEAQLEKSRLLSDRFSAERPKGSFSTLEIQRTEQGDSAMYLCSSSLDEGAQAFFGQGTRLTVV.